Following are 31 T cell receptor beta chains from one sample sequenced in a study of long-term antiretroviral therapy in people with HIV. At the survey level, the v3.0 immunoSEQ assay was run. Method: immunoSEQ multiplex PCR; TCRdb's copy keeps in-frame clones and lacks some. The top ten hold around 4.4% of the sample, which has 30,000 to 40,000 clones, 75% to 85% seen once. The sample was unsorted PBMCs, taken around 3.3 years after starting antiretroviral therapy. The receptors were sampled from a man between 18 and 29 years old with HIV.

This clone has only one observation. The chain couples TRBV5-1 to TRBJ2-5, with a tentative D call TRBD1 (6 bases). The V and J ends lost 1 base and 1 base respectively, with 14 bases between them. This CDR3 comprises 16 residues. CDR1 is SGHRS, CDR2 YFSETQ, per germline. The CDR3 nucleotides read TGCGCCAGCAGCTTGTTTGGGCAGGGGACCCAAGAGACCCAGTACTTC. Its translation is CASSLFGQGTQETQYF.

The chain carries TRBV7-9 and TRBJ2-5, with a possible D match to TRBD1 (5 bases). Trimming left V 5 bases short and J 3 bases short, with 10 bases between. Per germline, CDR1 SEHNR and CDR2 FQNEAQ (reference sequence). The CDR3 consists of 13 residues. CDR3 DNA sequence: TGTGCCAGCAGCATGATAGGGGAAGAGACCCAGTACTTC. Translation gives CASSMIGEETQYF.

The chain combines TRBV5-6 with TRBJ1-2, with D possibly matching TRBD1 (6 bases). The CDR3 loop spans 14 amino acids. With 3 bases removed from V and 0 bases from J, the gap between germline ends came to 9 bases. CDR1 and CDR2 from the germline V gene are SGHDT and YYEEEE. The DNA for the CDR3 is TGTGCCAGCAGCTCACAGGGTTCTAACTATGGCTACACCTTC. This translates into CASSSQGSNYGYTF.

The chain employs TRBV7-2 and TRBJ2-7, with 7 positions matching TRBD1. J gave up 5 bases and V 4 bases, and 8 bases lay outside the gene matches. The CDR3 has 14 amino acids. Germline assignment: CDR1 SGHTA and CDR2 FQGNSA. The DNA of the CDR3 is TGTGCCAGCAGCTCCCGACAGGGTATGAACGAGCAGTACTTC. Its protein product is CASSSRQGMNEQYF.

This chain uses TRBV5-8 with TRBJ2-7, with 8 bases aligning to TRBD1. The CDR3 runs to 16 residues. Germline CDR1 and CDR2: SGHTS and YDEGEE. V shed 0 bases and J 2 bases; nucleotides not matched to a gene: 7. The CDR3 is CASSLDSGGLTYEQYF. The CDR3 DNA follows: TGTGCCAGCAGCTTGGACTCAGGGGGCCTTACCTACGAGCAGTACTTC.

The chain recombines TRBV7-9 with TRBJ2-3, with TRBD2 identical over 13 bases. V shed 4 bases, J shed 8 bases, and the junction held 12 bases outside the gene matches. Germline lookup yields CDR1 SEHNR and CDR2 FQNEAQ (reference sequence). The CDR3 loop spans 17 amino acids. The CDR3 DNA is TGTGCCAGCAGCTCTGGGACTAGCGGGGATACACTCGGTACGCAGTATTTT. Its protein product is CASSSGTSGDTLGTQYF. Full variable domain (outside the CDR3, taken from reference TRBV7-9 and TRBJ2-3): DTGVSQNPRHKITKRGQNVTFRCDPISEHNRLYWYRQTLGQGPEFLTYFQNEAQLEKSRLLSDRFSAERPKGSFSTLEIQRTEQGDSAMYLCASSSGTSGDTLGTQYFGPGTRLTVL.

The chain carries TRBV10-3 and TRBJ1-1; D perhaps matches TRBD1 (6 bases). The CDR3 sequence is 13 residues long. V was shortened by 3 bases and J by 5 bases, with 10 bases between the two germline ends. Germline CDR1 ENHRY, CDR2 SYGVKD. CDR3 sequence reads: CAISEVRGTEAFF. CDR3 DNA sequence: TGTGCCATCAGTGAAGTGAGGGGGACTGAAGCTTTCTTT.

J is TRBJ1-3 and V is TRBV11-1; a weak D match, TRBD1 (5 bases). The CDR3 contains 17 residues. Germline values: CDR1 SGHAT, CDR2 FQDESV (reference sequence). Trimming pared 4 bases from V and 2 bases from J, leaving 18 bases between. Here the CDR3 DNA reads TGTGCCAGCAGCTCACTGATTATGGGACGGACTGGAAACACCATATATTTT. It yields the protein CASSSLIMGRTGNTIYF.

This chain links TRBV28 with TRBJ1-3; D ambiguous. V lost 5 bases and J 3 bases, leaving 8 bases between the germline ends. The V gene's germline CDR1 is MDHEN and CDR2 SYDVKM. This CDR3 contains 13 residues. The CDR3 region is CASSPRGGNTIYF. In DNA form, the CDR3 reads TGTGCCAGCAGTCCCCGCGGTGGAAACACCATATATTTT. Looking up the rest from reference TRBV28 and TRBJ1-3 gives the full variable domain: DVKVTQSSRYLVKRTGEKVFLECVQDMDHENMFWYRQDPGLGLRLIYFSYDVKMKEKGDIPEGYSVSREKKERFSLILESASTNQTSMYLCASSPRGGNTIYFGEGSWLTVV.

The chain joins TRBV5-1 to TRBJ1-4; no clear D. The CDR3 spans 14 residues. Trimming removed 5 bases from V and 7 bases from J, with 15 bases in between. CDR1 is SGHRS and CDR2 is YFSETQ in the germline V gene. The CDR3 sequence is CASSPEGNFEKLFF. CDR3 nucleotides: TGCGCCAGCAGTCCGGAAGGGAATTTTGAAAAACTGTTTTTT.

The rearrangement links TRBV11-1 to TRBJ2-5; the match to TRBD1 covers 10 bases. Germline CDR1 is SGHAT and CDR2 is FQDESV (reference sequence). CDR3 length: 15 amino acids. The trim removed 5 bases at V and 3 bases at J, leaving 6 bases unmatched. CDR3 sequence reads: CASSAWTGGKETQYF. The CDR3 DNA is TGTGCCAGCAGCGCCTGGACAGGGGGGAAAGAGACCCAGTACTTC.

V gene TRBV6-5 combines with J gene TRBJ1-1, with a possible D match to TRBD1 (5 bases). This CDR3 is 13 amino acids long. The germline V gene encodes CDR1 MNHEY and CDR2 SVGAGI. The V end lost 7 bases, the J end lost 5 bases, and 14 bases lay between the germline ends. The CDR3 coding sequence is TGTGCCAGCACCCCATCAGGGCGGACTGAAGCTTTCTTT. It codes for CASTPSGRTEAFF.

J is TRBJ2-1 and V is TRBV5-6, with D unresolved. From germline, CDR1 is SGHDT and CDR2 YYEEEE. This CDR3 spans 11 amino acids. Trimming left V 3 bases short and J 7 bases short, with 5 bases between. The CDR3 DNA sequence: TGTGCCAGCAGCTGGCATAATGAGCAGTTCTTC. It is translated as CASSWHNEQFF. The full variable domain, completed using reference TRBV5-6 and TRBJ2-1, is DAGVTQSPTHLIKTRGQQVTLRCSPKSGHDTVSWYQQALGQGPQFIFQYYEEEERQRGNFPDRFSGHQFPNYSSELNVNALLLGDSALYLCASSWHNEQFFGPGTRLTVL.

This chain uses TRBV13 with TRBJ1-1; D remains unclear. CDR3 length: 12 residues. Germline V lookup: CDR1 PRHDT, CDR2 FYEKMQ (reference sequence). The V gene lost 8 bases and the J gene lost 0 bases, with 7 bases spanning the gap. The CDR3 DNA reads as TGTGCCAGCTCGGCGCTGAACACTGAAGCTTTCTTT. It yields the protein CASSALNTEAFF.

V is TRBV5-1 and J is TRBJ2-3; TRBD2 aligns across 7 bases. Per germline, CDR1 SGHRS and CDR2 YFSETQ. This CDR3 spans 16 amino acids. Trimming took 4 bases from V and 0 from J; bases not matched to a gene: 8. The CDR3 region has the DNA TGCGCCAGCAGCGAACTGCGGGGGACTAGCACAGATACGCAGTATTTT. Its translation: CASSELRGTSTDTQYF.

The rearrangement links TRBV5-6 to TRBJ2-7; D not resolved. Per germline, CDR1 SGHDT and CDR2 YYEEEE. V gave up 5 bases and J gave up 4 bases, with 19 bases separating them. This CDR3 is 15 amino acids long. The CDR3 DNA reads TGTGCCAGCAGGTCGTTCAGGTGGAAGGGTTACGAGCAGTACTTC. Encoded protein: CASRSFRWKGYEQYF.

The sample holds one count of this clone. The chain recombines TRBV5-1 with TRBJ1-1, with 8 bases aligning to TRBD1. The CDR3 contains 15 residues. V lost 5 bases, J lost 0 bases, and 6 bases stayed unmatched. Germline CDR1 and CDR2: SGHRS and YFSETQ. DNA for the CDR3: TGCGCCAGCAGAGACAGGGGCCTCATGAACACTGAAGCTTTCTTT. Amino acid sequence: CASRDRGLMNTEAFF.

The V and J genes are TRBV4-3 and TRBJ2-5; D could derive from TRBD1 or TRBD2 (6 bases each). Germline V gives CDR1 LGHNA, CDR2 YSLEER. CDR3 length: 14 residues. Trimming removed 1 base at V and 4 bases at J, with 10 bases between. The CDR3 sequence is CASSQVEGGETQYF. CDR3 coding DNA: TGCGCCAGCAGCCAAGTAGAGGGGGGAGAGACCCAGTACTTC.

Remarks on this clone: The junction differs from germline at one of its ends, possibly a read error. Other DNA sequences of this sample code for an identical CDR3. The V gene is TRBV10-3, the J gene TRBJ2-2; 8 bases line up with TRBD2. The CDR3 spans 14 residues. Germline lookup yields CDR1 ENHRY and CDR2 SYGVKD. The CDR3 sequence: CAIMSGRDAGELFF. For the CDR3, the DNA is TGTGCCATCATGAGCGGGAGAGACGCCGGAGAGCTGTTTTTT.

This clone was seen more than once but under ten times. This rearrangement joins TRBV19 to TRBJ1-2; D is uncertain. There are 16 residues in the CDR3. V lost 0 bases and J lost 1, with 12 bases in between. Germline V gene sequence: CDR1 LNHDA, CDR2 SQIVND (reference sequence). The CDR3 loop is CASSIDRYSLNYGYTF. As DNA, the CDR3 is TGTGCCAGTAGTATAGATCGATACAGTCTTAACTATGGCTACACCTTC.

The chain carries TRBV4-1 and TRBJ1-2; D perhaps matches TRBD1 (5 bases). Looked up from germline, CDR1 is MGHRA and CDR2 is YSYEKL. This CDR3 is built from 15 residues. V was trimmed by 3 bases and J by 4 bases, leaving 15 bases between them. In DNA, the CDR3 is TGCGCCAGCAGCCAGCGCTCAGGGCGTGTCTATGGCTACACCTTC. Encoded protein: CASSQRSGRVYGYTF.

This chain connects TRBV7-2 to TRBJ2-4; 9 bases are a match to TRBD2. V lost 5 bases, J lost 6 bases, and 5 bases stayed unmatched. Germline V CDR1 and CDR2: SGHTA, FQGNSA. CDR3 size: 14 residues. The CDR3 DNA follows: TGTGCCAGCAGCGGTAGCGGGAGCCTAAACATTCAGTACTTC. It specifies CASSGSGSLNIQYF.

CDR3 DNA sequence: TGTGCCAGCAGTGAGCAAGACGCTTGGTTCCTCGGGCCCGGGGAGCTGTTTTTT. As protein: CASSEQDAWFLGPGELFF. The chain links TRBV6-1 to TRBJ2-2; no reliable D call. Deletions cut 3 bases from V and 6 bases from J, with 23 bases between. Germline CDR1 MNHNS, CDR2 SASEGT. This CDR3 has 18 residues.

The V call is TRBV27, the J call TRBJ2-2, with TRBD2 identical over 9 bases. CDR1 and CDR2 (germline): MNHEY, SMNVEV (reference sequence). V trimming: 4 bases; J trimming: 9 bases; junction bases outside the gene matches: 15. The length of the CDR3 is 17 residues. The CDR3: CASSSHQREVARRELFF. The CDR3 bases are TGTGCCAGCAGTTCCCACCAGCGGGAGGTCGCGAGAAGGGAGCTGTTTTTT.

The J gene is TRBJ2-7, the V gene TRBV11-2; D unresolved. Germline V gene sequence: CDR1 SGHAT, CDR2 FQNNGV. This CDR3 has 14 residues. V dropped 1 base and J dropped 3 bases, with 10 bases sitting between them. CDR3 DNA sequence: TGTGCCAGCAGCTTAGTCGGGTCAGTCTACGAGCAGTACTTC. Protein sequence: CASSLVGSVYEQYF.

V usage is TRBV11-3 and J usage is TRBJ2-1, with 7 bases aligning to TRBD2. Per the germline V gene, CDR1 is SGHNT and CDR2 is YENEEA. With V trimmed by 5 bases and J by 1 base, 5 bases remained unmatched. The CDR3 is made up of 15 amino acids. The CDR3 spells CASSPSGKSYNEQFF. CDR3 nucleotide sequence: TGTGCCAGCAGCCCAAGCGGGAAGTCCTACAATGAGCAGTTCTTC.

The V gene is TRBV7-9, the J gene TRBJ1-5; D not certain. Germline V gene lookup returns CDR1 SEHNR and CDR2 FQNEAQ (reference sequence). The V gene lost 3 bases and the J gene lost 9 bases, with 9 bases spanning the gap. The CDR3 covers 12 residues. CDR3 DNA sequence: TGTGCCAGCAGCTTCGGGGATCGGCCCCAGCATTTT. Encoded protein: CASSFGDRPQHF.

The CDR3 DNA is TGTGCCAGCAGCTTGGGGCTGAATGAGCAGTTCTTC. Encoded protein: CASSLGLNEQFF. The chain combines TRBV5-6 with TRBJ2-1; D gene unclear. The length of the CDR3 is 12 residues. Per the germline V gene, CDR1 is SGHDT and CDR2 is YYEEEE. The V and J ends lost 0 bases and 7 bases respectively, with 5 bases between them.

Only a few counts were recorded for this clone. CDR3 region: CASRTGSLLYNEQFF. In DNA, the CDR3 is TGTGCCAGTAGGACAGGGTCCCTACTCTACAATGAGCAGTTCTTC. The chain combines TRBV19 with TRBJ2-1, with 7 bases that match TRBD1. Germline lookup yields CDR1 LNHDA and CDR2 SQIVND (reference sequence). The J segment lost 3 bases and the V segment lost 6 bases, leaving 8 bases of the junction unmatched. CDR3 length: 15 amino acids. Variable domain in full (rest from reference TRBV19 and TRBJ2-1): DGGITQSPKYLFRKEGQNVTLSCEQNLNHDAMYWYRQDPGQGLRLIYYSQIVNDFQKGDIAEGYSVSREKKESFPLTVTSAQKNPTAFYLCASRTGSLLYNEQFFGPGTRLTVL.

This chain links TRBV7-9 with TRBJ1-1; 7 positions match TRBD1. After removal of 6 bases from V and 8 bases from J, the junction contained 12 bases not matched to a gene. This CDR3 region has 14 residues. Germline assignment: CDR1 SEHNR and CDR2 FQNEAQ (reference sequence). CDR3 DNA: TGTGCCAGCAGTTACTACACCGGGACAGAAGAAGCTTTCTTT. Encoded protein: CASSYYTGTEEAFF.

Here the CDR3 reads CASSEPPLDVYEQYF. As DNA, the CDR3 is TGTGCCAGCAGTGAACCCCCTTTGGACGTTTACGAGCAGTACTTC. The V gene is TRBV6-1, the J gene TRBJ2-7; D remains unclear. V dropped 2 bases and J dropped 4 bases, with 15 bases sitting between them. CDR3 length: 15 amino acids. Germline CDR1 MNHNS, CDR2 SASEGT.